This entry describes one T cell receptor (beta chain). Its cognate antigen has yet to be identified. Qualities for individual bases were not recorded, and no much larger clone is one base off. Between the V and J ends, shortened by 7 bases and 5 bases respectively, the junction contains 11 bases. Taken from cysteine to phenylalanine, the CDR3 has 13 residues. The DNA shown is the 39-base CDR3, in frame from base 1. Reading the germline V gene gives CDR1 WSHSY and CDR2 SAAADI. Stable Graves' hyperthyroidism was defined as the absence of progression to ophthalmopathy over 18 months of follow-up. Hyperthyroidism patients were newly diagnosed, had a disease duration of under 2 months, and were aged 18 to 65 years. The study excluded patients with uncontrolled infections, other autoimmune diseases, pregnancy or lactation. Diagnoses were established on the basis of clinical symptoms, serum thyroxine and TRAb, thyroid ultrasound, and orbital computed tomography. Trizol reagent was used to extract total RNA, and RNA quality was then checked on an Agilent 2100 Bioanalyzer.

The entry originates in a study of T cells in Graves' hyperthyroidism and ophthalmopathy (dated by TCRdb to about 2019). Broadly, across the study: A discovery cohort of roughly 100 patients, roughly 40 with Graves' ophthalmopathy and more than 55 with stable Graves' hyperthyroidism, was used to find distinguishing TCR V-J signatures. Whether ophthalmopathy could be predicted prospectively was tested in an independent validation cohort made up of 18 to 20 hyperthyroidism patients plus 17 patients who later progressed to ophthalmopathy. For training and testing, the 95 to 100 patients in the discovery cohort were randomly divided in a 7:3 ratio. Thyroid tissue and blood T-cell repertoires from six Graves' hyperthyroidism patients were also compared in the study. Once sampling was done, hyperthyroidism patients were given methimazole at a starting dose of 30 mg daily, whereas ophthalmopathy patients were given high-dose intravenous methylprednisolone. The paper describes TCR Vbeta CDR3 sequencing of some 130 peripheral blood samples, made up of 43 ophthalmopathy patients, over 70 hyperthyroidism patients and 17 progressor patients. Overall study results and their limits: Most expanded thyroid clonotypes (frequency above 0.001) were also detected in blood, suggesting blood repertoires may reflect thyroid immune responses. In validation, progression to ophthalmopathy was predicted by the model with approximately 67% sensitivity and roughly 76% specificity, a median of approximately 6.5 months before onset. No statistical method was used to set the sample size in advance, and investigators knew the group allocation. In cross-validation, a model built on a 13 V-J signature told ophthalmopathy apart from stable hyperthyroidism with 87.88% sensitivity and approximately 84% specificity, and in testing the same model reached 80%/75%.

Amplification of TCR beta CDR3 regions was carried out from RNA transcripts. For the first round of RT-PCR on the TCR CDR3, the HTBI primer set was used together with the Qiagen OneStep RT-PCR kit. Libraries were constructed in a second round of multiplex PCR, after which size selection and purification were performed. The libraries were sequenced on an Illumina HiSeq2000 using paired-end 100 bp reads. Processing in the source paper ran as follows. SOAPnuke was used to process the raw data, removing reads that contained adapters or uncalled bases, had a mean Phred below 15, or lacked an exact match to the constant primer or identifier. High-quality paired reads were merged with COPE v1.2.5, and unique nucleotide sequences were defined as clonotypes. Clonotypes were aligned to IMGT TRBV, TRBD and TRBJ reference segments using MiTCR v1.1. The analysis included only V-J combinations with a frequency above 0.0001, which together covered 99% to 99.2% of the repertoires. A TCS score was defined as the ratio between F50 (clonal expansion) and ExV (chaos), using BLOSUM62-based TCRdist between CDR3 peptides within each V-J. Welch's t-statistics and random forest reduced roughly 500 V-J features to roughly 13, which were used in a naive Bayes classifier (R e1071). The Morisita-Horn index was used to measure how similar the thyroid and blood repertoires were. TCRdb redid the processing of the public reads, applying fastp at Q25 and MiXCR, and retained in-frame beta chains. CDR3 protein sequences are deduplicated, and each keeps its most common genes and DNA. The V and J calls follow TCRdb's processing rather than the paper's. The sample records approximately 95,000 distinct CDR3 sequences, roughly 37% of which are singletons. About a tenth of the sample is taken by the ten largest.

The source material was peripheral blood or thyroid tissue (not recorded which). This sequence originates from a woman in her 30s with Graves' hyperthyroidism. The chain uses TRBV10-2 and TRBJ1-4; a confident D gene designation cannot be given. The CDR3 here reads CASMSAANEKLFF. The DNA sequence reads TGCGCCAGCATGAGTGCCGCGAATGAAAAACTGTTTTTT.